The next 22 T cell receptor beta chains were all read from a single sample in a study of shared clonotypes between healthy human individuals. Clones were read by immunoSEQ multiplex PCR, and TCRdb kept only the in-frame ones, dropping some. This table holds roughly 300,000 clones, around 90% found once. Specimen: memory CD8+ T cells sorted from blood. Subset specified: CD45RO+ cells pooled with CCR7-negative TemRA cells. The receptors were gathered from a man aged 18 to 29 in good health.

This clone is a singleton in its sample. This chain joins TRBV5-4 and TRBJ2-1, with TRBD2 identical over 11 bases. This CDR3 has 16 amino acids. Germline V CDR1 and CDR2: SGHNT, YYREEE (reference sequence). After removal of 2 bases from V and 4 bases from J, the junction contained 5 bases not matched to a gene. The CDR3 region has the DNA TGTGCCAGCAGCTTTCCGGGACTAGCGGCTTACAATGAGCAGTTCTTC. Its protein is CASSFPGLAAYNEQFF.

The V gene is TRBV4-1, the J gene TRBJ1-6; tentatively, D is TRBD1 (6 bases). The CDR3 is 16 residues long. Germline CDR1 MGHRA, CDR2 YSYEKL. V lost 4 bases, J lost 0 bases, and 10 bases lay in between. The CDR3 region has the DNA TGCGCCAGCAGCCGGGACACAGGCTCCTATAATTCACCCCTCCACTTT. The encoded protein is CASSRDTGSYNSPLHF.

This chain connects TRBV7-8 to TRBJ2-2; 8 bases fit TRBD2. Germline V lookup: CDR1 SGHVS, CDR2 FQNEAQ. Germline trimming cut 3 bases from V and 4 bases from J; bases unmatched to any gene: 4. The CDR3 consists of 15 residues. The DNA for the CDR3 is TGTGCCAGCAGCTTCGAGCGGGAGAGCACCGGGGAGCTGTTTTTT. Translated, it gives CASSFERESTGELFF.

The chain links TRBV9 to TRBJ2-7; possibly TRBD1 for D (5 bases). Trimming removed 4 bases from V and 3 bases from J, with 17 bases in between. Germline V gives CDR1 SGDLS, CDR2 YYNGEE. The CDR3 has 15 residues. CDR3 sequence (DNA): TGTGCCAGCAGCTTCACCGACAGTCCCGGCTACGAGCAGTACTTC. Its translation is CASSFTDSPGYEQYF.

The chain links TRBV27 to TRBJ2-1; no clear D. Germline V gene data show CDR1 as MNHEY and CDR2 as SMNVEV (reference sequence). There are 13 residues in the CDR3. V was pared by 7 bases and J by 8 bases, with 15 bases between. DNA of the CDR3: TGTGCCAGCACTTGGGCCCCGGCAGATGAGCAGTTCTTC. Its protein product is CASTWAPADEQFF.

The CDR3 bases are TGTGCCAGCAGCCCAGGACTAGCGGGAGGGCGAGATACGCAGTATTTT. Residues: CASSPGLAGGRDTQYF. This chain uses TRBV7-2 with TRBJ2-3; 15 bases agree with TRBD2. Germline loops: CDR1 SGHTA, CDR2 FQGNSA. Trimming took 5 bases from V and 5 from J; bases not matched to a gene: 5. There are 16 residues in the CDR3.

This chain links TRBV9 with TRBJ1-2; possible D gene TRBD1, 5 bases. The CDR3 totals 17 residues. Trimming took off 3 bases at V and 3 bases at J, with 21 bases between the two ends. Germline V gene lookup returns CDR1 SGDLS and CDR2 YYNGEE. The CDR3 reads CASSEEAGPWLYYGYTF. The DNA of the CDR3 is TGTGCCAGCAGCGAGGAGGCAGGGCCATGGCTATACTATGGCTACACCTTC. Drawing the rest from reference TRBV9 and TRBJ1-2, the complete variable domain is DSGVTQTPKHLITATGQRVTLRCSPRSGDLSVYWYQQSLDQGLQFLIQYYNGEERAKGNILERFSAQQFPDLHSELNLSSLELGDSALYFCASSEEAGPWLYYGYTFGSGTRLTVV.

As to this clone: This sample includes further DNA sequences coding for the same CDR3. This chain joins TRBV29-1 and TRBJ2-7, with D perhaps TRBD2 (6 bases). The V gene's germline CDR1 is SQVTM and CDR2 ANQGSEA. The CDR3 spans 13 residues. V was shortened by 5 bases and J by 0 bases, with 11 bases between the two germline ends. CDR3 sequence (DNA): TGCAGCGTTAGGCTAGCGAGCTCCTACGAGCAGTACTTC. Encoded protein: CSVRLASSYEQYF.

This rearrangement joins TRBV7-9 to TRBJ2-7; D uncertain. The germline V gene encodes CDR1 SEHNR and CDR2 FQNEAQ (reference sequence). V was pared by 3 bases and J by 5 bases, with 8 bases between. The CDR3 covers 12 residues. CDR3 DNA sequence: TGTGCCAGCAGCTTGAGCAGCAACGAGCAGTACTTC. Amino acids: CASSLSSNEQYF.

The DNA of the CDR3 is TGTGCCAGCAGTGAGGGCAGGGGGGAGCAGTACTTC. Translated, it gives CASSEGRGEQYF. The chain is built from TRBV6-1 and TRBJ2-7; 7 bases agree with TRBD1. The germline gives CDR1 MNHNS, CDR2 SASEGT. This CDR3 contains 12 residues. The V and J ends lost 3 bases and 7 bases, in that order; junction bases with no gene match: 3.

This clone was picked up many times. CDR3 coding DNA: TGTGCCAGCAGTCCCCTAGCGGGGGAGGGGTACAATGAGCAGTTCTTC. It specifies CASSPLAGEGYNEQFF. V is TRBV28 and J is TRBJ2-1; 10 nucleotides match TRBD2. Trimming removed 5 bases from V and 4 bases from J; junction bases left unmatched: 8. This CDR3 is built from 16 residues. CDR1 is MDHEN and CDR2 is SYDVKM in the germline V gene.

The chain links TRBV6-1 to TRBJ1-4; unclear D gene. Germline CDR1 MNHNS, CDR2 SASEGT. This CDR3 contains 14 residues. V dropped 7 bases and J dropped 8 bases, with 17 bases sitting between them. CDR3 protein: CASNLLGVREKLFF. CDR3 nucleotides: TGTGCCAGCAATCTACTTGGGGTTAGAGAAAAACTGTTTTTT.

The gene calls are TRBV6-5 and TRBJ2-5; D is uncertain. CDR1 is MNHEY, CDR2 SVGAGI, per germline. This CDR3 is built from 13 residues. Trimming cost V 6 bases and J 5 bases, with 13 bases left between them. DNA for the CDR3: TGTGCCAGCAGGCCGCCCTTGAGGGAGACCCAGTACTTC. Protein: CASRPPLRETQYF.

The rearrangement uses TRBV7-9 and TRBJ1-2, with D perhaps matching TRBD1 (5 bases). CDR3 size: 15 residues. Deletions cut 5 bases from V and 4 bases from J, with 17 bases between. Germline values: CDR1 SEHNR, CDR2 FQNEAQ (reference sequence). The CDR3 protein is CASSAFGGNRYGYTF. The DNA of the CDR3 is TGTGCCAGCAGCGCCTTCGGGGGGAATCGCTATGGCTACACCTTC.

The chain employs TRBV15 and TRBJ1-6; D not resolved. V was clipped by 4 bases and J by 6 bases, with 10 bases between them. The CDR3 is 14 amino acids. From germline, CDR1 is LNHNV and CDR2 YYDKDF (reference sequence). CDR3 sequence reads: CATSKDRSNSPLHF. DNA for the CDR3: TGTGCCACCAGCAAGGATCGGAGTAATTCACCCCTCCACTTT.

This chain uses TRBV27 with TRBJ2-7, with D possibly being TRBD1 (6 bases). This CDR3 spans 12 amino acids. Germline CDR1 is MNHEY and CDR2 is SMNVEV (reference sequence). Trimming took 6 bases from V and 2 from J, leaving 8 bases between them. CDR3 protein: CASSTGTYEQYF. In nucleotides, the CDR3 is TGTGCCAGCAGCACAGGGACCTACGAGCAGTACTTC.

This rearrangement joins TRBV5-1 to TRBJ2-2; the match to TRBD2 covers 9 bases. CDR3 length: 16 amino acids. The germline gives CDR1 SGHRS, CDR2 YFSETQ. V lost 1 base, J lost 2 bases, and 3 bases stayed unmatched. This CDR3 reads CASSLLLAGNTGELFF. The CDR3 DNA reads TGCGCCAGCAGCTTGCTCCTAGCGGGAAACACCGGGGAGCTGTTTTTT.

The rearrangement joins TRBV28 to TRBJ1-1; D is possibly TRBD1 (5 bases). V dropped 3 bases and J dropped 5 bases, with 10 bases sitting between them. This CDR3 has 13 residues. Germline CDR1 reads MDHEN; CDR2 reads SYDVKM. This CDR3 is CASSLGRPTEAFF. The CDR3 nucleotides read TGTGCCAGCAGTTTGGGACGGCCAACTGAAGCTTTCTTT.

The CDR3 loop reads CASSLGQVFYEQYF. CDR3 bases: TGTGCCAGCAGCCTGGGACAGGTCTTCTACGAGCAGTACTTC. This chain joins TRBV11-2 and TRBJ2-7, with 8 bases lining up with TRBD1. The CDR3 extends over 14 amino acids. J gave up 3 bases and V 5 bases, and 6 bases lay outside the gene matches. CDR1 and CDR2 from the germline V gene are SGHAT and FQNNGV.

The chain's CDR3 is CAISESRQLVDNEQFF. The CDR3 coding sequence is TGTGCCATCAGTGAGTCTCGACAGCTGGTTGACAATGAGCAGTTCTTC. V gene TRBV10-3 combines with J gene TRBJ2-1; TRBD1 might be the D (5 bases). V was shortened by 0 bases and J by 5 bases, with 14 bases between the two germline ends. CDR3 size: 16 residues. Germline CDR1 is ENHRY and CDR2 is SYGVKD.

This chain connects TRBV6-5 to TRBJ2-7, with a tentative D call TRBD2 (5 bases). Germline V gene data show CDR1 as MNHEY and CDR2 as SVGAGI. This CDR3 is 11 amino acids long. V lost 2 bases and J lost 6, with 5 bases in between. The chain's CDR3 is CASSYAGEQYF. CDR3 nucleotide sequence: TGTGCCAGCAGTTACGCGGGCGAGCAGTACTTC.

Turning to this clone: A far larger clone lies a single base away; this is likely a read error. This rearrangement joins TRBV7-9 to TRBJ1-5; D perhaps matches TRBD2 (5 bases). Gene TRBJ2-3 matches the end of the DNA better, so the J call may be wrong. The CDR3 length is 15 residues. Looked up from germline, CDR1 is SEHNR and CDR2 is FQNEAQ (reference sequence). The CDR3 DNA reads as TGTGCCAGCAGCTCAACTGAGGGTGGCAATCAGCCCCAGTATTTT. Translating gives CASSSTEGGNQPQYF.